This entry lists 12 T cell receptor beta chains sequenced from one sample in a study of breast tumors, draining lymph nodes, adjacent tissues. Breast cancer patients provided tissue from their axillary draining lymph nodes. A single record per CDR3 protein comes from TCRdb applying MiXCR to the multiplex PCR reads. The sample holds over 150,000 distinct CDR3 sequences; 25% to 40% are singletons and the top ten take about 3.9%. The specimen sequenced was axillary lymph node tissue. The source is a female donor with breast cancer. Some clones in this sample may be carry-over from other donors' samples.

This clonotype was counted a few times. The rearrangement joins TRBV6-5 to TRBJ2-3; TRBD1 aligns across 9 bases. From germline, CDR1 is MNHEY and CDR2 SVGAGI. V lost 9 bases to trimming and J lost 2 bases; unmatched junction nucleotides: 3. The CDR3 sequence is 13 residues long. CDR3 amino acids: CASTGGNTDTQYF. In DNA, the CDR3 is TGTGCCAGTACAGGGGGCAACACAGATACGCAGTATTTT.

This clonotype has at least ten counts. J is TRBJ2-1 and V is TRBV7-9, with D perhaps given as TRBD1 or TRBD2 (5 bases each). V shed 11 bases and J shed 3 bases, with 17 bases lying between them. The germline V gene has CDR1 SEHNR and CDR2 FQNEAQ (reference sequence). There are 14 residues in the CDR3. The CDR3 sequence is CASPPGRNYNEQFF. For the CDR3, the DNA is TGTGCCTCCCCCCCGGGACGAAACTACAATGAGCAGTTCTTC.

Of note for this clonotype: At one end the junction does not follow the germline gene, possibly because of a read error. The CDR3 region has the DNA TGTGCCAGCAGCTCCCGCCGACTAGAGTCGGGGGGGCAGCACTTC. Amino acids: CASSSRRLESGGQHF. This sequence joins TRBV7-2 and TRBJ2-7; TRBD2 aligns across 8 bases. The CDR3 loop spans 15 amino acids. Germline lookup yields CDR1 SGHTA and CDR2 FQGNSA.

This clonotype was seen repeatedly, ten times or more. The CDR3 nucleotides are TGTGCCAGTACCGGAGACAGGGGGCACGAGCAGTTCTTC. It specifies CASTGDRGHEQFF. This chain uses TRBV19 with TRBJ2-1; TRBD1 matches at 10 bases. Germline trimming cut 7 bases from V and 10 bases from J; bases unmatched to any gene: 7. The germline V gene has CDR1 LNHDA and CDR2 SQIVND (reference sequence). CDR3 length equals 13 residues.

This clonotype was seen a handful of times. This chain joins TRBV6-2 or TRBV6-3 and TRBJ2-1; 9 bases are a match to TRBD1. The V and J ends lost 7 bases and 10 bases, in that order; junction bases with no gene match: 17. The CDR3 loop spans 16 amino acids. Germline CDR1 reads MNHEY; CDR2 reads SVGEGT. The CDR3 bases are TGTGCCAGCACCCACTCCGGGACAGGGAAGAGCGGCGAGCAGTTCTTC. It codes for CASTHSGTGKSGEQFF.

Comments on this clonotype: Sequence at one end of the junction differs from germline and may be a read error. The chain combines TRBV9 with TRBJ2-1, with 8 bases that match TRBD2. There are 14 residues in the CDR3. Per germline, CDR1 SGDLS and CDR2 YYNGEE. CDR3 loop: CASSAGGWTNEQSF. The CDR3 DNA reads TGTGCCAGCAGCGCGGGGGGGTGGACCAATGAGCAGTCCTTC.

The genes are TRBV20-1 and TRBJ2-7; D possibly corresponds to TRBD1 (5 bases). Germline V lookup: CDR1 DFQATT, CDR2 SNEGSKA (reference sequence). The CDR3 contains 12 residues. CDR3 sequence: CSLPGPSGEQYF. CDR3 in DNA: TGCAGCCTCCCAGGGCCATCAGGGGAGCAGTACTTC.

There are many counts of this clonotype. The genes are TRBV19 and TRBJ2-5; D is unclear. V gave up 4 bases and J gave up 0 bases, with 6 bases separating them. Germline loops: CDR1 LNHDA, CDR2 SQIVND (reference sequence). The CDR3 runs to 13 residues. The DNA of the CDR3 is TGTGCCAGTAGTAAAGACAACCAAGAGACCCAGTACTTC. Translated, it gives CASSKDNQETQYF.

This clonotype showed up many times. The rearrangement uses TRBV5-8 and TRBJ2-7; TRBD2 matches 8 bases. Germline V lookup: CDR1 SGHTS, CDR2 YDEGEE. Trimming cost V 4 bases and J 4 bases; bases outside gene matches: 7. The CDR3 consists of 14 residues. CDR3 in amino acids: CASSIGGGGYEQYF. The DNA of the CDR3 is TGTGCCAGCAGCATCGGGGGCGGGGGGTACGAGCAGTACTTC.

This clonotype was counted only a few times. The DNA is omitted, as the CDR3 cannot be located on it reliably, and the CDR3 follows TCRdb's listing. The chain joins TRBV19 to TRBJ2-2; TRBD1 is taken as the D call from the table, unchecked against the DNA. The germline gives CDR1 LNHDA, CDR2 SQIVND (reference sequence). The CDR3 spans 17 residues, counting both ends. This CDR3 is CASSVTGYEQYFGELFF.

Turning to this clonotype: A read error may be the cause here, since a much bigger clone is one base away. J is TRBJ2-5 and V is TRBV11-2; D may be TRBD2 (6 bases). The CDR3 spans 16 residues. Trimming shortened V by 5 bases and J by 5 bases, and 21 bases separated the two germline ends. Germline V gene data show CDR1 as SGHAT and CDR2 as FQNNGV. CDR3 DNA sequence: TGTGCCAGCAGCACAGAGGTTACAGCGGGCGACGAGACCCAGTACTTC. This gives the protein CASSTEVTAGDETQYF.

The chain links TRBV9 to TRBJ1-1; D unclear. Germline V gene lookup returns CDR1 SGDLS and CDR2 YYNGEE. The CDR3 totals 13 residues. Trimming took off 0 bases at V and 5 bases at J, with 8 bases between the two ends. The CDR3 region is CASSVEGWTEAFF. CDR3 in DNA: TGTGCCAGCAGCGTAGAAGGGTGGACTGAAGCTTTCTTT.